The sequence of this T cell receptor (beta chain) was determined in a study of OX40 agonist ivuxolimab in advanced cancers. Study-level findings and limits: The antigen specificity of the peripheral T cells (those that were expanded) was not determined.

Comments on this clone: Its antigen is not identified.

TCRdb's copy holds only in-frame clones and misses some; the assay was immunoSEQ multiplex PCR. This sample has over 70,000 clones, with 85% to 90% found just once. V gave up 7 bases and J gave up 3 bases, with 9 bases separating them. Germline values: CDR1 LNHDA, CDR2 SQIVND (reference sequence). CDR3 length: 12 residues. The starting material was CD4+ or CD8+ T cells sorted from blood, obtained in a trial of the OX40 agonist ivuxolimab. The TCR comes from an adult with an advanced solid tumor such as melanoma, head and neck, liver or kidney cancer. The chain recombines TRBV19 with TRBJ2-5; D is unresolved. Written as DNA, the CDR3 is TGTGCCAGTAAGAACAGAGAAGAGACCCAGTACTTC. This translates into CASKNREETQYF.